This T cell receptor beta chain was obtained from a study of T cell responses to AZD1222 COVID-19 vaccine. General study findings and limits: Spike as a whole was targeted by vaccine-associated CD4 TCRs, dominant at 160-218 and 743-854. Repertoires were obtained only post-peak T cell response.

Libraries were prepared by immunoSEQ multiplex PCR; TCRdb keeps only in-frame clonotypes and omits some of them. The table lists some 74,000 clones, almost 90% of them singletons. With respect to this clone: The antigen remains undetermined.

The CDR3 sequence is 14 residues long. Germline values: CDR1 MNHNS, CDR2 SASEGT. The V gene lost 3 bases and the J gene lost 6 bases, with 12 bases spanning the gap. Researchers grouped second doses given at about 4 or about 12 weeks into one pool. The chain employs TRBV6-1 and TRBJ1-5, with D possibly being TRBD1 (6 bases). The specimen was peripheral blood, collected 28 days after the second AZD1222 dose. The receptor was derived from an adult who received the AZD1222 COVID-19 vaccine. In DNA form, the CDR3 reads TGTGCCAGCAGTGACACAGGGTTCGTTCAGCCCCAGCATTTT. It yields the protein CASSDTGFVQPQHF.